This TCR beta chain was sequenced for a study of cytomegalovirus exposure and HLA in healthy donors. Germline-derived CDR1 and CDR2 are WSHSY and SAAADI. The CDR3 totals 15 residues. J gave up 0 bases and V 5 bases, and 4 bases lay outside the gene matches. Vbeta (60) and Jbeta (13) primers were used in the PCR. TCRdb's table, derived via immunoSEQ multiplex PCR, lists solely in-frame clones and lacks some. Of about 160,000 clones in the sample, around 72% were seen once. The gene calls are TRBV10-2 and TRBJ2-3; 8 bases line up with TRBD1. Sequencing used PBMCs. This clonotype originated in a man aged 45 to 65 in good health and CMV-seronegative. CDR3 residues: CASSRQGASTDTQYF. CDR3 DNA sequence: TGCGCCAGCAGTAGGCAGGGGGCTAGCACAGATACGCAGTATTTT.